Listed here is a single TCR beta chain. This CDR3 spans 14 amino acids. Trimming removed 3 bases from V and 6 bases from J, with 15 bases in between. Germline assignment: CDR1 SGHTA and CDR2 FQGNSA. These data come from a study of blood T cell repertoires in COVID-19. The wider study: The origin of the acute and convalescent COVID-19 samples was the United States, Italy and Spain. T cells, B-cell-depleted T cells, or PBMCs provided the cDNA or gDNA that served as material.

Original handling: Amplification of reference gene primers provided the estimated nucleated cell counts. This table comes from immunoSEQ multiplex PCR, and its TCRdb copy is limited to in-frame clones, with some not included. The DNA was the basis for D and trimming; V, J and clone size are from that table. Among over 400,000 clones listed, approximately 83% were seen once. Sequencing used peripheral blood. This sequence was found in a human donor in a cohort sampled during active COVID-19. The chain uses TRBV7-2 and TRBJ2-7, with a possible D match to TRBD1 (6 bases). The CDR3 sequence: CASSFRGTISEQYF. Written as DNA, the CDR3 is TGTGCCAGCAGCTTCAGGGGTACCATCTCCGAGCAGTACTTC.